The 19 T cell receptor beta chains listed next were all sequenced from one sample in a study of T cells in tumors after PD-1 blockade. Profiling relied on immunoSEQ multiplex PCR, and the TCRdb table lists in-frame clones only, not all of them. This table has tens of thousands of clones, around four fifths appearing once. Sample: PBMCs, taken before anti-PD-1 therapy. Receptor source: a human donor with advanced basal cell or squamous cell carcinoma (not recorded which).

The chain links TRBV18 to TRBJ2-2; D not certain. Per germline, CDR1 KGHSH and CDR2 LQKENI. This CDR3 spans 16 amino acids. V was pared by 0 bases and J by 1 base, with 9 bases between. CDR3 nucleotide sequence: TGTGCCAGCTCACCACCGAGCCAAAAGAACACCGGGGAGCTGTTTTTT. Amino acid sequence: CASSPPSQKNTGELFF.

The genes are TRBV10-1 and TRBJ2-7; D possibly corresponds to TRBD1 (6 bases). The germline gives CDR1 WNHNN, CDR2 SYGVQD (reference sequence). CDR3 length equals 13 residues. Trimming shortened V by 2 bases and J by 12 bases, and 17 bases separated the two germline ends. The CDR3 spells CASSERQVGVLYF. CDR3 nucleotides: TGCGCCAGCAGTGAGCGACAGGTGGGGGTTTTGTACTTC.

V and J are TRBV15 and TRBJ2-7, with 8 positions matching TRBD2. Looked up from germline, CDR1 is LNHNV and CDR2 is YYDKDF (reference sequence). This CDR3 has 14 amino acids. The V segment lost 0 bases and the J segment 6 bases; nucleotides outside the gene matches: 4. The CDR3 DNA follows: TGTGCCACCAGCAGAGAGGCGGGAGGATTCGAGCAGTACTTC. Amino acid sequence: CATSREAGGFEQYF.

The chain recombines TRBV24-1 with TRBJ2-2; 7 nucleotides match TRBD2. V was clipped by 5 bases and J by 1 base; unmatched bases: 12. This CDR3 comprises 18 residues. The germline V gene has CDR1 KGHDR and CDR2 SFDVKD. This CDR3 is CATSAGPLAEKNTGELFF. CDR3 in DNA: TGTGCCACCAGTGCAGGGCCCCTAGCGGAGAAGAACACCGGGGAGCTGTTTTTT.

The chain employs TRBV7-9 and TRBJ1-1, with 7 bases matching TRBD1. The trim removed 1 base at V and 3 bases at J, leaving 5 bases unmatched. CDR1 and CDR2 (germline): SEHNR, FQNEAQ (reference sequence). CDR3 length equals 15 residues. This chain's CDR3 is CASSLGTGVYTEAFF. Written as DNA, the CDR3 is TGTGCCAGCAGCTTAGGGACAGGAGTTTACACTGAAGCTTTCTTT.

This chain uses TRBV3-1 (or the pseudogene TRBV3-2) with TRBJ2-3, with 11 bases identical to TRBD2. Germline V CDR1 and CDR2: LGHDT, YNNKEL (reference sequence). The length of the CDR3 is 15 residues. With 3 bases clipped from V and 9 bases from J, the junction kept 8 bases outside the gene matches. The DNA for the CDR3 is TGTGCCAGCAGCCAGGGGACTAGCGGATTGTACACGCAGTATTTT. Its translation is CASSQGTSGLYTQYF.

The chain couples TRBV10-3 to TRBJ1-4; 10 bases fit TRBD1. V shed 6 bases and J 5 bases; nucleotides not matched to a gene: 6. This CDR3 has 15 amino acids. The germline gives CDR1 ENHRY, CDR2 SYGVKD. The CDR3 DNA sequence: TGTGCCATCAGCCCGGGACAGGGGAGAAATGAAAAACTGTTTTTT. It is translated as CAISPGQGRNEKLFF.

The chain couples TRBV9 to TRBJ2-1; 7 bases map to TRBD2. Germline V lookup: CDR1 SGDLS, CDR2 YYNGEE. The J segment lost 0 bases and the V segment lost 2 bases, leaving 2 bases of the junction unmatched. The CDR3 consists of 15 residues. The CDR3, as DNA: TGTGCCAGCAGCGTGATAGCGGGCTCCTACAATGAGCAGTTCTTC. It yields the protein CASSVIAGSYNEQFF.

This chain uses TRBV3-1 (or the pseudogene TRBV3-2) with TRBJ2-7, with 8 bases matching TRBD2. The germline gives CDR1 LGHDT, CDR2 YNNKEL (reference sequence). The CDR3 sequence is 16 residues long. Trimming at V came to 0 bases and at J to 1 base, leaving 5 bases not matched to a gene. CDR3 coding DNA: TGTGCCAGCAGCCAAGACCCGCGGGGGGTATCCTACGAGCAGTACTTC. Its translation is CASSQDPRGVSYEQYF.

V and J are TRBV3-1 (or the pseudogene TRBV3-2) and TRBJ2-1; D is possibly TRBD2 (6 bases). The V end lost 7 bases, the J end lost 2 bases, and 18 bases lay between the germline ends. This CDR3 has 16 residues. Per the germline V gene, CDR1 is LGHDT and CDR2 is YNNKEL (reference sequence). CDR3 protein: CASTSTGGEAYNEQFF. The CDR3 bases are TGTGCCAGCACCTCGACCGGGGGAGAGGCCTACAATGAGCAGTTCTTC.

In DNA, the CDR3 is TGCGCCAGCAGCTTCTGGGGACTAGCGGATAGCACAGATACGCAGTATTTT. It translates to CASSFWGLADSTDTQYF. The rearrangement joins TRBV4-1 to TRBJ2-3; 11 bases are a match to TRBD2. CDR1 is MGHRA, CDR2 YSYEKL, per germline. The junction had 7 bases not matched to a gene; V was cut back by 5 bases and J by 0 bases. This CDR3 region has 17 residues.

This chain joins TRBV11-3 and TRBJ2-2; D may match TRBD1 or TRBD2 (5 bases each). The germline gives CDR1 SGHNT, CDR2 YENEEA. The CDR3 is 15 amino acids. V was pared by 2 bases and J by 1 base, with 8 bases between. In nucleotides, the CDR3 is TGTGCCAGCAGCTTACCGGGGCGGAACACCGGGGAGCTGTTTTTT. Its protein product is CASSLPGRNTGELFF. Using reference TRBV11-3 and TRBJ2-2 for the parts outside the CDR3, the full variable domain is EAGVVQSPRYKIIEKKQPVAFWCNPISGHNTLYWYLQNLGQGPELLIRYENEEAVDDSQLPKDRFSAERLKGVDSTLKIQPAELGDSAVYLCASSLPGRNTGELFFGEGSRLTVL.

J is TRBJ2-7 and V is TRBV28; 7 bases fit TRBD1. Germline CDR1 reads MDHEN; CDR2 reads SYDVKM. The junction had 2 bases not matched to a gene; V was cut back by 6 bases and J by 3 bases. The CDR3 contains 12 residues. This chain's CDR3 is CASRGQFYEQYF. In nucleotides, the CDR3 is TGTGCCAGCAGGGGACAGTTCTACGAGCAGTACTTC.

CDR3 loop: CASRPQDSNYGYTF. The CDR3 DNA follows: TGTGCCAGCAGACCACAGGATTCAAACTATGGCTACACCTTC. The chain has TRBV5-4 and TRBJ1-2; perhaps TRBD1 as D (5 bases). Trimming removed 5 bases at V and 2 bases at J, with 13 bases between. Germline lookup yields CDR1 SGHNT and CDR2 YYREEE (reference sequence). This CDR3 contains 14 residues.

This clone was found a few times. The sample carries other DNA sequences with the same CDR3. The chain joins TRBV9 to TRBJ2-7, with TRBD2 as a possible D gene (6 bases). CDR1 is SGDLS and CDR2 is YYNGEE in the germline V gene. This CDR3 has 15 residues. The V and J ends lost 0 bases and 2 bases respectively, with 12 bases between them. This CDR3 is CASSVGGDGPYEQYF. In nucleotides, the CDR3 is TGTGCCAGCAGCGTAGGGGGGGACGGACCCTACGAGCAGTACTTC.

The chain links TRBV4-1 to TRBJ2-3; no definite D call. Germline lookup yields CDR1 MGHRA and CDR2 YSYEKL. CDR3 length: 17 amino acids. V dropped 4 bases and J dropped 2 bases, with 19 bases sitting between them. The CDR3: CASSPTPVPRYTDTQYF. CDR3 coding DNA: TGCGCCAGCAGCCCTACCCCGGTGCCCCGCTACACAGATACGCAGTATTTT.

V usage is TRBV7-8 and J usage is TRBJ1-5, with unresolved D. CDR1 SGHVS and CDR2 FQNEAQ come from the germline V gene. This CDR3 contains 12 residues. V dropped 5 bases and J dropped 5 bases, with 7 bases sitting between them. As DNA, the CDR3 is TGTGCCAGCAGCCCCGTGGATCAGCCCCAGCATTTT. Its protein is CASSPVDQPQHF.

The chain joins TRBV24-1 to TRBJ2-4, with D possibly being TRBD1 (6 bases). The germline V gene encodes CDR1 KGHDR and CDR2 SFDVKD. The V and J ends lost 3 bases and 6 bases respectively, with 11 bases between them. The CDR3 is made up of 14 amino acids. In nucleotides, the CDR3 is TGTGCCACCAGTGATGGGCAGGGGTTAAACATTCAGTACTTC. It codes for CATSDGQGLNIQYF.

The V and J genes are TRBV19 and TRBJ1-2; 7 nucleotides agree with TRBD1. The CDR3 extends over 13 amino acids. J gave up 5 bases and V 5 bases, and 5 bases lay outside the gene matches. The germline V gene encodes CDR1 LNHDA and CDR2 SQIVND (reference sequence). Here the CDR3 reads CASSGQDLYGYTF. In DNA form, the CDR3 reads TGTGCCAGTAGTGGACAGGATCTATATGGCTACACCTTC.